These T cell receptor beta chains were read from a single sample in a study of monozygotic twins with inflammatory bowel disease. TCRdb reprocessed the 5' RACE reads, with one entry per CDR3 protein and no DNA. The sample yields some 440,000 distinct CDR3 sequences, of which the top ten take up approximately 2.4%. Specimen: blood. Receptor source: a human donor with ulcerative colitis or Crohn's disease, or a healthy co-twin of an affected twin (not recorded which). CDR3s include the opening cysteine and the closing phenylalanine or tryptophan. Each record gives: V gene, J gene, CDR3 protein.

>TRBV27|TRBJ2-7
CASSLFASSYEQYF
>TRBV23-1|TRBJ2-1
CASSQGLTGSDNEQFF
>TRBV24-1|TRBJ2-1
CATSDGGKTYNEQFF
>TRBV4-1|TRBJ1-1
CASSQDGVQGRNTEAFF
>TRBV6-5|TRBJ2-3
CASSYNPFTDTQYF
>TRBV28|TRBJ2-5
CASSEGLPQETQYF
>TRBV29-1|TRBJ1-1
CSVYGNGAANTEAFF
>TRBV4-1|TRBJ2-1
CASSLTRSLNQQFF
>TRBV7-8|TRBJ2-7
CASSLEGEFYEQYF
>TRBV18|TRBJ1-1
CASSPGAGTEAFF
>TRBV3-1|TRBJ2-7
CASLGQDPYEQYF
>TRBV5-1|TRBJ1-1
CASSLEGYMNTEAFF
>TRBV12-3/TRBV12-4|TRBJ2-3
CATTTGNPKNTQYF
>TRBV11-2|TRBJ2-3
CASSFSGGTTDTQYF
>TRBV20-1|TRBJ2-5
CSRLKLAGVQETQYF
>TRBV25-1|TRBJ2-7
CASSWGKGEQYF
>TRBV20-1|TRBJ2-1
CSAPAGTGGYEQFF
>TRBV29-1|TRBJ2-1
CSATGRVGNEQFF
>TRBV2|TRBJ1-4
CAGGKGSLDEKLFF
>TRBV24-1|TRBJ2-7
CATSDTGQGFYEQYF
>TRBV11-2|TRBJ2-7
CASSLGTHSYEQYF
>TRBV30|TRBJ2-7
CAWSPSGFGEQYF
>TRBV20-1|TRBJ1-5
CSASLAGGANQPQHF
>TRBV6-1|TRBJ1-1
CASIQLGPKETEAFF
>TRBV20-1|TRBJ1-1
CSADQGGEAFF
>TRBV18|TRBJ1-1
CASSLGQHTEAFF
>TRBV7-8|TRBJ1-4
CASSYPSIRANEKLFF
>TRBV7-6|TRBJ1-4
CASSSNRVKGEKLFF
>TRBV2|TRBJ2-7
CATQRQGNSYEQYF
>TRBV19|TRBJ2-7
CASADPGLAGDEQYF
>TRBV5-1|TRBJ2-7
CASSPSGWDYEQYF
>TRBV5-1|TRBJ2-7
CASSSGTYEQYF
>TRBV20-1|TRBJ2-7
CSARDPRDSHEQYF
>TRBV6-4|TRBJ2-1
CASSDSLTGELTEQFF
>TRBV27|TRBJ2-5
CASSPIDSSQETQYF
>TRBV5-5|TRBJ2-3
CASSLVGTLTDTQYF
>TRBV6-1|TRBJ1-5
CASETDSNQPQHF
>TRBV20-1|TRBJ1-2
CSARDTRDGYTF
>TRBV5-1|TRBJ2-2
CASSWTQQKTTGELFF
>TRBV18|TRBJ2-1
CASSRRGDGPYEQFF
>TRBV7-2|TRBJ2-7
CASSLTLAGGSYEQYF
>TRBV6-2/TRBV6-3|TRBJ2-7
CASSYAVSYEQYF
>TRBV5-1|TRBJ2-3
CASSLEGAFTDTQYF
>TRBV4-1|TRBJ1-5
CASRDREVGNQPQHF
>TRBV7-2|TRBJ2-5
CASSLGWLQGGETQYF
>TRBV11-1|TRBJ2-3
CASSSYLTAGLAGPTDTQYF
>TRBV7-2|TRBJ1-1
CASSLVGAGSEAFF
>TRBV29-1|TRBJ2-7
CSVEDSGDEQYF
>TRBV14|TRBJ2-7
CASSQHRDRGYEQYF
>TRBV7-9|TRBJ1-1
CASGSGREAFF
>TRBV5-1|TRBJ2-7
CASSLEGEQYF
>TRBV7-2|TRBJ1-1
CASSSGGRGRGGTEAFF
>TRBV7-2|TRBJ2-3
CASSLGLAATQYF
>TRBV29-1|TRBJ2-7
CSVVDSTYEQYF
>TRBV27|TRBJ2-7
CASSRGIEQYF
>TRBV24-1|TRBJ2-3
CATSGAPGGGTDTQYF
>TRBV6-7|TRBJ1-5
CASSYLPDRDPNQPQHF